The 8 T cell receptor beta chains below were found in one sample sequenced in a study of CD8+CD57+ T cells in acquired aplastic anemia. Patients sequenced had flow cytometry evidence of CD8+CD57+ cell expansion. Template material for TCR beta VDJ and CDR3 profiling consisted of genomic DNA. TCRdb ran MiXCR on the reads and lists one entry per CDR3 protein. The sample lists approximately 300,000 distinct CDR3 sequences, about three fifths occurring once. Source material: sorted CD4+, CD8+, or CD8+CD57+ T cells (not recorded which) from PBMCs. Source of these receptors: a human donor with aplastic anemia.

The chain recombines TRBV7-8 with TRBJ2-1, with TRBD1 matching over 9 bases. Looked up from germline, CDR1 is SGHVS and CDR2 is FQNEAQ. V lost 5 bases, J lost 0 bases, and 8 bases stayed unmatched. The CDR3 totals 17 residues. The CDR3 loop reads CASSPTTTGGSYNEQFF. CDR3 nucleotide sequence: TGTGCCAGCAGCCCAACCACGACAGGGGGCTCCTACAATGAGCAGTTCTTC.

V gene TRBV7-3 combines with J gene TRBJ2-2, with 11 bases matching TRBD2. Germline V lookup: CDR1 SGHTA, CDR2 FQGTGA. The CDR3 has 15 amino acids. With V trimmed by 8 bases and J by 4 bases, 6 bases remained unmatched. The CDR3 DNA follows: TGTGCCAGCGGAACTAGCGGGGGAAGCACCGGGGAGCTGTTTTTT. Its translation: CASGTSGGSTGELFF.

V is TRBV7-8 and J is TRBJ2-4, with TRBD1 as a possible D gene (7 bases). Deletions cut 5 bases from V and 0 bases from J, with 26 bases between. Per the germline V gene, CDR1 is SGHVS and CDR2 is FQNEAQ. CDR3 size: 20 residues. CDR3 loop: CASSPYAAQGGLLAKNIQYF. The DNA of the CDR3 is TGTGCCAGCAGCCCATACGCGGCGCAGGGGGGTCTATTAGCCAAAAACATTCAGTACTTC. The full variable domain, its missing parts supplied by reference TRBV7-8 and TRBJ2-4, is GAGVSQSPRYKVAKRGQDVALRCDPISGHVSLFWYQQALGQGPEFLTYFQNEAQLDKSGLPSDRFFAERPEGSVSTLKIQRTQQEDSAVYLCASSPYAAQGGLLAKNIQYFGAGTRLSVL.

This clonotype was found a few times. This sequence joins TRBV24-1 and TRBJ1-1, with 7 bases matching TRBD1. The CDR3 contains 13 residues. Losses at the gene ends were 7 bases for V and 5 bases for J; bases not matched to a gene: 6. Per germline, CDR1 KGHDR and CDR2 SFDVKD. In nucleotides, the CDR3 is TGTGCCACCAGAAGACAGGGTAGTACTGAAGCTTTCTTT. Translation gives CATRRQGSTEAFF.

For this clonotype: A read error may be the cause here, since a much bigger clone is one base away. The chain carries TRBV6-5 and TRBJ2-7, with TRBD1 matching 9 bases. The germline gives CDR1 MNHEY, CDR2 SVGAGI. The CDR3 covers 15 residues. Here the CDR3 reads CASSYSTGGVYERYF. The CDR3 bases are TGTGCCAGCAGTTACTCGACAGGGGGGGTTTACGAGCGGTACTTC.

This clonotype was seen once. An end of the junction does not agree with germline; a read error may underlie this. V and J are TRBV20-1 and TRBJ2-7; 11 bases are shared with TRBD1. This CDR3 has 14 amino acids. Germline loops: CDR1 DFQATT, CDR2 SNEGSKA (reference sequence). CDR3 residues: CIASKGQGAYEQYF. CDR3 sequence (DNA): TGCATTGCTAGTAAGGGACAGGGGGCCTACGAGCAGTACTTC.

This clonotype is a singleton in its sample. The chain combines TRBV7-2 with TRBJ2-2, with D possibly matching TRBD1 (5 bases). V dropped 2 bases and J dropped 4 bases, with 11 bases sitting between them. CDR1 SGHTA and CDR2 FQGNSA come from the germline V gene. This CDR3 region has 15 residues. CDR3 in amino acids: CASSLPQGFTGELFF. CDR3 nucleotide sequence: TGTGCCAGCAGCTTACCCCAGGGTTTCACCGGGGAGCTGTTTTTT.

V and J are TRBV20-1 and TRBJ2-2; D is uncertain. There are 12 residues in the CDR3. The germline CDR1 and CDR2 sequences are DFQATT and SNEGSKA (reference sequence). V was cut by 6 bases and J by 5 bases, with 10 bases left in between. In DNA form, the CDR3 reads TGCAGTGCGTCAGGCAAGACCGGGGAGCTGTTTTTT. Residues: CSASGKTGELFF.